The source of this T cell receptor beta chain is a study of OX40 agonist ivuxolimab in advanced cancers. This CDR3 is 14 amino acids long. Germline V gene sequence: CDR1 SGHRS, CDR2 YFSETQ. Trimming removed 3 bases from V and 3 bases from J, with 10 bases in between. Remarks on this clone: The same CDR3 arises from other DNA sequences in this sample as well.

Repertoires were generated with immunoSEQ multiplex PCR, while TCRdb's copy carries only in-frame clones and drops some. This sample has around 34,000 clones, with about 82% found just once. The TCR sequence derives from an adult with an advanced solid tumor such as melanoma, head and neck, liver or kidney cancer. The material was CD4+ or CD8+ T cells sorted from blood, obtained in a trial of the OX40 agonist ivuxolimab. The chain combines TRBV5-1 with TRBJ2-1; possible D gene TRBD2, 6 bases. The DNA for the CDR3 is TGCGCCAGCAGCTCAGCCGGGGGCTACAATGAGCAGTTCTTC. This sequence encodes CASSSAGGYNEQFF. Drawing the rest from reference TRBV5-1 and TRBJ2-1, the complete variable domain is KAGVTQTPRYLIKTRGQQVTLSCSPISGHRSVSWYQQTPGQGLQFLFEYFSETQRNKGNFPGRFSGRQFSNSRSEMNVSTLELGDSALYLCASSSAGGYNEQFFGPGTRLTVL.